A selection of T cell receptor beta chains follows, all from one sample in a study of T cell repertoires in cytomegalovirus infection. From the reads, TCRdb called clonotypes with MiXCR, one entry per CDR3 protein. The table shows some 940,000 distinct CDR3 sequences, with approximately 30% occurring only once. Their target antigens are unknown. The material sequenced was cultured CD8+ T cells from PBMCs, taken from culture after CMV antigen stimulation. The receptors stem from a human donor in good health (CMV status not recorded). Some clones in this sample may be carry-over from other donors' samples. The CDR3 runs from the conserved cysteine through the conserved F or W. A D gene is named only where the DNA matches it firmly. A row's size may be missing; if present it is once, few, many or a size class.

V gene	J gene	clone size	D gene	CDR3 DNA	CDR3 protein
TRBV12-3/TRBV12-4	TRBJ1-1	.	TRBD1	TGTGCCAGCAGTTTGTCGTCCACAGGGGTTCGGGTTGAAGCTTTCTTT	CASSLSSTGVRVEAFF
TRBV10-3	TRBJ2-7	.	TRBD2	TGTGCCATCACGGTGGGACTAGCGGGGGAGGACGAGCAGTACTTC	CAITVGLAGEDEQYF
TRBV6-1	TRBJ2-5	few	TRBD2	TGTGCCAGCAGTGGGTTCATCGCGGGGGGGGCCGGTCTTCCCCCGGAGACCCAGTACTTC	CASSGFIAGGAGLPPETQYF
TRBV6-1	TRBJ2-1	.	TRBD2	TGTGCCAGCAAGCCCCGCGGGACTAGCGGGGGGAACAATGAGCAGTTCTTC	CASKPRGTSGGNNEQFF
TRBV14	TRBJ2-2	few	TRBD2	TGTGCCAGCAGCCAAGTCTTCAGCGGGGTAAACACCGGGGAGCTGTTTTTT	CASSQVFSGVNTGELFF
TRBV6-1	TRBJ2-7	few	TRBD1	TGTGCCATCGGGACAGAATCCTACGAGCAGTACTTC	CAIGTESYEQYF
TRBV6-2/TRBV6-3	TRBJ1-2	.	TRBD1	TGTGCCAGCAGCACCCCCGGGACAGGGGTCCACCTAAGCTATGGCTACACCTTC	CASSTPGTGVHLSYGYTF
TRBV2	TRBJ2-2	few	.	TGTGCCAGCAGTGAAACCCAAATGGTAGACACCGGGGAGCTGTTTTTT	CASSETQMVDTGELFF
TRBV19	TRBJ2-1	few	.	TGTGCCAGTAGTATAGATGGTTACAATGAGCAGTTCTTC	CASSIDGYNEQFF
TRBV11-1	TRBJ2-1	.	.	TGTGCCAGCAGCTCCCCAGGGGACTCCTACAATGAGCAGTTCTTC	CASSSPGDSYNEQFF
TRBV7-8	TRBJ2-1	few	.	TGTGCCAGCAGCCCAATCTATGAGCAGTTCTTC	CASSPIYEQFF
TRBV15	TRBJ1-5	few	TRBD1	TGTGCCACCAGCGTGGACAGGATCAATCAGCCCCAGCATTTT	CATSVDRINQPQHF
TRBV28	TRBJ2-2	once	.	TGTGCCAGCAGTTTAAGCCCATGCGGGACCGGGGAGCTGTTTTTT	CASSLSPCGTGELFF
TRBV19	TRBJ2-5	.	.	TGTGCCAGTAGTATTAGGCGGGGCCTTCAAGAGACCCAGTACTTC	CASSIRRGLQETQYF
TRBV28	TRBJ1-6	.	TRBD1	TGTGCCAGCAGGTCCTTGTACCAGGGGGCTGGATCACCCCTCCACTTT	CASRSLYQGAGSPLHF
TRBV6-6	TRBJ2-6	.	.	TGTGCCAGCAGTTACAAAGAGGGAGAACCTTCGCGGGGGGCCAACGTCCTGACTTTC	CASSYKEGEPSRGANVLTF
TRBV6-1	TRBJ2-7	few	.	TGTGCCAGCAGTGAGGGGCCCAGGGGCTACGAGCAGTACTTC	CASSEGPRGYEQYF
TRBV4-3	TRBJ2-1	.	TRBD2	TGCGCCAGCAGCCAGTTAAGCGGGGCTACCTACAATGAGCAGTTCTTC	CASSQLSGATYNEQFF
TRBV10-3	TRBJ2-7	few	.	TGTGCCATCAGTGGGTCGGGTCTCTACGAGCAGTACTTC	CAISGSGLYEQYF
TRBV9	TRBJ2-3	.	.	TGTGCCAGTTCGAAGGGGGTCGCAGATACGCAGTATTTT	CASSKGVADTQYF
TRBV7-6	TRBJ1-1	many	.	TGTGCCAGCAGCTTAGTGCCAGGGGATGAAGCTTTCTTT	CASSLVPGDEAFF
TRBV27	TRBJ2-3	.	TRBD2	TGTGCCAGCAGTTTTTTCCCTAGCGGGGGCCACGGAGATACGCAGTATTTT	CASSFFPSGGHGDTQYF
TRBV20-1	TRBJ1-2	once	.	TGCAGTGCTAGACCCCGAACCAATACGGAGGATACTAACTATGGCTACACCTTC	CSARPRTNTEDTNYGYTF
TRBV7-9	TRBJ1-1	few	.	TGTGCCAGCAGCTTAACCGCGGCTGAAGCTTTCTTT	CASSLTAAEAFF
TRBV4-1	TRBJ1-2	few	.	TGCGCCAGCAGCCAAGTTGGGGGGCTTCGAGGCTACACCTTC	CASSQVGGLRGYTF
TRBV12-3/TRBV12-4	TRBJ1-1	few	.	TGTGCCAGCAGCCTCTTAGAACAGGGGAACACTGAAGCTTTCTTT	CASSLLEQGNTEAFF
TRBV11-2	TRBJ2-5	few	.	TGTGCCAGCAGCCCGGGACAAATAATTCAAGAGACCCAGTACTTC	CASSPGQIIQETQYF
TRBV9	TRBJ1-1	.	.	TGTGCCAGCGGATCAGGCCCGACCGGAAACACTGAAGCTTTCTTT	CASGSGPTGNTEAFF
TRBV6-5	TRBJ2-2	.	.	TGTGCCAGCAGTTACTCGAGGGGACTCGCGAACACCGGGGAGCTGTTTTTT	CASSYSRGLANTGELFF
TRBV7-6	TRBJ2-3	.	TRBD2	TGTGCCAGCAGCTCACTTGTAGCGGGGGTAATGGATACGCAGTATTTT	CASSSLVAGVMDTQYF
TRBV6-2/TRBV6-3	TRBJ1-4	.	.	TGTGCCAGCAGCCCCCGAATCGGAGAAAAACTGTTTTTT	CASSPRIGEKLFF
TRBV19	TRBJ2-5	.	TRBD2	TGTGCCAGTAGTATGAGGGAGGGAATCGACCAAGAGACCCAGTACTTC	CASSMREGIDQETQYF
TRBV7-4	TRBJ1-1	few	TRBD1	TGTGCCAGCAGCAGCCGGGACAGGGAACTGAACACTGAAGCTTTCTTT	CASSSRDRELNTEAFF
TRBV14	TRBJ1-1	.	.	TGTGCCAGCAGCCGCGACGGGGGTCGGGCGACTGAAGCTTTCTTT	CASSRDGGRATEAFF
TRBV9	TRBJ2-2	.	TRBD1	TGTGCCAGCAGCGGGGACAGGGGGTATGTCGGGGAGCTGTTTTTT	CASSGDRGYVGELFF
TRBV7-2	TRBJ2-3	many	.	TGTGCCAGCAGCTTTCTCGGGGGAGGTACAGATACGCAGTATTTT	CASSFLGGGTDTQYF
TRBV5-5	TRBJ1-1	few	.	TGTGCCAGCAGCCCCGCCAACGCTGAAGCTTTCTTT	CASSPANAEAFF
TRBV19	TRBJ1-5	.	TRBD1	TGTGCCAGTACCGACGGACAGGGGGCGAGCCAGCCCCAGCATTTT	CASTDGQGASQPQHF
TRBV18	TRBJ1-6	few	TRBD1	TGTGCCAGCTCACCATGGGACAGGGTGAATTCACCCCTCCACTTT	CASSPWDRVNSPLHF
TRBV6-2/TRBV6-3	TRBJ2-7	.	.	TGTGCCAGCAGTTACGGACTGGAAACCTACGAGCAGTACTTC	CASSYGLETYEQYF
TRBV19	TRBJ1-3	.	.	TGTGTCAGTAGCCCGGATGACAGTTCTGGAAACACCATATATTTT	CVSSPDDSSGNTIYF
TRBV11-1	TRBJ2-1	.	TRBD1	TGTGCCAGCAGCCTTTACAGGGGGTCTTACAATGAGCAGTTCTTC	CASSLYRGSYNEQFF
TRBV15	TRBJ1-5	few	.	TGTGCCACCAGCCAATTAGTCCCTCAGCCCCAGCATTTT	CATSQLVPQPQHF
TRBV9	TRBJ2-5	.	.	TGTGCCAGCAGCGTATGGGTAGAGACCCAGTACTTC	CASSVWVETQYF
TRBV20-1	TRBJ1-5	.	TRBD1	TGCAGTGCTAGAGATCGGGACAGCAACAATCAGCCCCAGCATTTT	CSARDRDSNNQPQHF